The 17 T cell receptor beta chains listed next were all sequenced from one sample in a study of T-cell reconstitution after alpha-beta-depleted transplantation in children. Unique molecular identifiers were used in preparing the TCRbeta library. TCRdb ran MiXCR on the PCR reads and lists one entry per CDR3 protein. The table has about 580,000 distinct CDR3 sequences, roughly 23% seen once; the top ten hold around 14%. Material: PBMCs, mostly from graft donor cells, obtained 360 days after TCRalphabeta/CD19-depleted stem cell transplant. These receptor sequences come from a boy in the first two years of life who had a stem cell transplant for acute myeloid leukemia, so the T cells may come from the graft donor.

The table lists this clonotype with many counts. The V call is TRBV6-2 or TRBV6-3, the J call TRBJ1-1; D is undetermined. The CDR3 totals 12 residues. Trimming removed 4 bases at V and 8 bases at J, with 11 bases between. The germline V gene encodes CDR1 MNHEY and CDR2 SVGEGT. The CDR3 nucleotides read TGTGCCAGCAGTTTCGGTATCGTGGAAGCTTTCTTT. Protein: CASSFGIVEAFF.

The chain carries TRBV7-2 and TRBJ1-5; D might be TRBD1 (6 bases). V was trimmed by 2 bases and J by 3 bases, leaving 11 bases between them. Germline V lookup: CDR1 SGHTA, CDR2 FQGNSA. The CDR3 is 15 amino acids. The CDR3 protein is CASSLTGTVNQPQHF. CDR3 DNA sequence: TGTGCCAGCAGCTTAACAGGGACGGTCAATCAGCCCCAGCATTTT. Full variable domain (remainder filled in from reference TRBV7-2 and TRBJ1-5): GAGVSQSPSNKVTEKGKDVELRCDPISGHTALYWYRQSLGQGLEFLIYFQGNSAPDKSGLPSDRFSAERTGGSVSTLTIQRTQQEDSAVYLCASSLTGTVNQPQHFGDGTRLSIL.

The rearrangement joins TRBV6-1 to TRBJ1-2; 7 nucleotides agree with TRBD1. Germline V gene data show CDR1 as MNHNS and CDR2 as SASEGT. With V trimmed by 6 bases and J by 5 bases, 6 bases remained unmatched. The CDR3 extends over 13 amino acids. The CDR3 region is CASRRDSKYGYTF. CDR3 bases: TGTGCCAGCAGGAGGGACAGTAAATATGGCTACACCTTC.

The rearrangement uses TRBV6-5 and TRBJ2-5; TRBD2 aligns across 8 bases. Trimming cost V 2 bases and J 2 bases; bases outside gene matches: 4. Germline V lookup: CDR1 MNHEY, CDR2 SVGAGI. The CDR3 has 15 residues. DNA for the CDR3: TGTGCCAGCAGTTACAGCGGGGGCCCACAAGAGACCCAGTACTTC. Residues: CASSYSGGPQETQYF.

Turning to this clonotype: Since a much larger clone is just one base distant, this may be a read error. V is TRBV7-2 and J is TRBJ2-7; D unclear. CDR3 size: 13 residues. In germline, CDR1 is SGHTA, CDR2 FQGNSA. Trimming pared 0 bases from V and 5 bases from J, leaving 8 bases between. CDR3 in DNA: TGTGCCAGCAGCTTAGCGGGGTCCCACGAGCAGTACTTC. It yields the protein CASSLAGSHEQYF.

The chain uses TRBV20-1 and TRBJ2-7; TRBD2 agrees at 9 bases. Germline-derived CDR1 and CDR2 are DFQATT and SNEGSKA (reference sequence). CDR3 length equals 16 residues. The junction had 16 bases not matched to a gene; V was cut back by 5 bases and J by 5 bases. CDR3 sequence reads: CSAPRTSEALLDEQYF. The CDR3 bases are TGCAGTGCTCCTCGGACTAGCGAGGCTTTACTAGACGAGCAGTACTTC.

At least ten counts were recorded for this clonotype. This chain links TRBV20-1 with TRBJ2-1, with D possibly TRBD1 on 5 matching bases. Germline V gene data show CDR1 as DFQATT and CDR2 as SNEGSKA (reference sequence). This CDR3 region has 17 residues. Between the trimmed V and J ends, which lost 3 bases and 0 bases, there was a span of 18 bases. DNA of the CDR3: TGCAGTGCTAGTGGGGCGCCGGGTTCCCCCTCCTACAATGAGCAGTTCTTC. Translation: CSASGAPGSPSYNEQFF.

The sample holds a few counts of this clonotype. This sequence joins TRBV7-2 and TRBJ2-7; D tentatively fits TRBD1 or TRBD2 (5 bases each). Trimming removed 4 bases at V and 2 bases at J, with 12 bases between. The CDR3 length is 14 residues. Per germline, CDR1 SGHTA and CDR2 FQGNSA. CDR3 nucleotide sequence: TGTGCCAGCAGCTCCGTTCTGGGACCCTACGAGCAGTACTTC. Its translation: CASSSVLGPYEQYF.

The chain recombines TRBV20-1 with TRBJ2-1; D unclear. V lost 3 bases and J 0 bases, leaving 15 bases between the germline ends. The germline gives CDR1 DFQATT, CDR2 SNEGSKA (reference sequence). CDR3 length: 16 amino acids. CDR3 nucleotide sequence: TGCAGTGCTAGGGGCCTCCCGACTTTCTCCTACAATGAGCAGTTCTTC. Its translation: CSARGLPTFSYNEQFF.

Many counts were recorded for this clonotype. The chain is built from TRBV13 and TRBJ2-1; the D gene could be TRBD1 or TRBD2 (5 bases each). Trimming left V 5 bases short and J 7 bases short, with 21 bases between. Looked up from germline, CDR1 is PRHDT and CDR2 is FYEKMQ (reference sequence). The CDR3 consists of 16 residues. CDR3 coding DNA: TGTGCCAGCAGCCCTCCTTGGTCGGCAGGGAGAAATGAGCAGTTCTTC. Translated: CASSPPWSAGRNEQFF.

This clonotype was found many times. The chain is built from TRBV28 and TRBJ1-1, with D unresolved. V lost 7 bases and J lost 1, with 13 bases in between. CDR1 MDHEN and CDR2 SYDVKM come from the germline V gene. The CDR3 totals 14 residues. DNA for the CDR3: TGTGCCAGCACTATTTCGGCTAGGAACACTGAAGCTTTCTTT. Its translation is CASTISARNTEAFF.

This sequence joins TRBV30 and TRBJ2-2, with D possibly being TRBD1 or TRBD2 (5 bases each). The CDR3 is 13 amino acids. V was cut by 3 bases and J by 4 bases, with 9 bases left in between. The germline gives CDR1 GTSNPN, CDR2 SVGIG (reference sequence). CDR3 bases: TGTGCCTGGAGATCGGGGCCCACCGGGGAGCTGTTTTTT. Translation gives CAWRSGPTGELFF.

This clonotype was observed many times. The chain combines TRBV29-1 with TRBJ2-5, with D possibly called TRBD1 or TRBD2 (6 bases each). Germline V CDR1 and CDR2: SQVTM, ANQGSEA. The CDR3 is made up of 13 amino acids. V lost 4 bases and J 5 bases, leaving 14 bases between the germline ends. The CDR3 sequence: CSVAARRGETQYF. Here the CDR3 DNA reads TGCAGCGTTGCTGCGAGGAGGGGGGAGACCCAGTACTTC.

The rearrangement links TRBV4-3 to TRBJ2-1, with 13 bases aligning to TRBD2. V dropped 4 bases and J dropped 9; count of bases not matched to a gene: 12. The CDR3 covers 17 residues. In germline, CDR1 is LGHNA, CDR2 YSLEER. The CDR3 here is CASSPRLAGGRPLEQFF. DNA for the CDR3: TGCGCCAGCAGCCCGCGACTAGCGGGGGGTCGGCCCCTTGAGCAGTTCTTC.

The chain couples TRBV7-2 to TRBJ2-3; TRBD2 matches at 12 bases. V shed 2 bases and J 4 bases; nucleotides not matched to a gene: 4. Germline CDR1 is SGHTA and CDR2 is FQGNSA. This CDR3 has 16 residues. The CDR3 bases are TGTGCCAGCAGCTTACTAGCGGGGGGGCTTGCAGATACGCAGTATTTT. Its translation: CASSLLAGGLADTQYF.

This sequence joins TRBV6-2 or TRBV6-3 and TRBJ2-1; tentatively, D is TRBD1 or TRBD2 (5 bases each). Trimming took 6 bases from V and 10 from J, leaving 10 bases between them. The CDR3 consists of 11 residues. The germline V gene encodes CDR1 MNHEY and CDR2 SVGEGT. DNA for the CDR3: TGTGCCAGCAGGAACGGGGACGAGCAGTTCTTC. This sequence encodes CASRNGDEQFF.

This clonotype was counted many times. The chain recombines TRBV12-3 or TRBV12-4 with TRBJ2-3; 8 bases align to TRBD1. CDR3 size: 12 residues. Trimming took 5 bases from V and 14 from J; bases not matched to a gene: 9. The CDR3 sequence is CASSDRGHQRYF. DNA of the CDR3: TGTGCCAGCAGTGACAGGGGTCATCAGCGGTATTTT.